The 10 T cell receptor beta chains presented below share a single source sample, sequenced in a study of T-cell reconstitution after alpha-beta-depleted transplantation in children. Molecular barcoding with unique molecular identifiers was used for the TCRbeta library. A single record per CDR3 protein comes from TCRdb applying MiXCR to the PCR reads. Of a few hundred thousand distinct CDR3 sequences listed, 9.5% to 13% are singletons. The material was PBMCs, obtained before TCRalphabeta/CD19-depleted stem cell transplant. The source is a child younger than two with acute myeloid leukemia, due to receive a stem cell transplant.

This clonotype has a count of ten or more. The chain has TRBV20-1 and TRBJ1-1; 8 bases are a match to TRBD1. Germline V gene data show CDR1 as DFQATT and CDR2 as SNEGSKA (reference sequence). CDR3 length equals 18 residues. J gave up 0 bases and V 5 bases, and 17 bases lay outside the gene matches. The CDR3 DNA reads as TGCAGTGCTCGGCATAGCGCAGGGGGCACCCCAATGAACACTGAAGCTTTCTTT. Translated: CSARHSAGGTPMNTEAFF.

This clonotype occurred many times. This chain joins TRBV28 and TRBJ2-1; 7 bases align to TRBD2. The CDR3 runs 14 residues. V gave up 6 bases and J gave up 3 bases; unmatched junction bases: 5. From germline, CDR1 is MDHEN and CDR2 SYDVKM. As DNA, the CDR3 is TGTGCCAGCAGGAAGGGACTAAACTACAATGAGCAGTTCTTC. Translated, it gives CASRKGLNYNEQFF.

This clonotype is a singleton in its sample. The rearrangement links TRBV28 to TRBJ2-5, with D perhaps assigned TRBD1 or TRBD2 (6 bases each). Germline lookup yields CDR1 MDHEN and CDR2 SYDVKM. V lost 8 bases, J lost 1 base, and 11 bases lay in between. The CDR3 is 13 amino acids. CDR3 DNA: TGTGCCAGCGGTTCGGGGGCCCAAGAGACCCAGTACTTC. Protein: CASGSGAQETQYF. Looking up the rest from reference TRBV28 and TRBJ2-5 gives the full variable domain: DVKVTQSSRYLVKRTGEKVFLECVQDMDHENMFWYRQDPGLGLRLIYFSYDVKMKEKGDIPEGYSVSREKKERFSLILESASTNQTSMYLCASGSGAQETQYFGPGTRLLVL.

This clonotype was counted at least ten times. V gene TRBV12-3 or TRBV12-4 combines with J gene TRBJ2-1; 11 nucleotides agree with TRBD2. The J segment lost 4 bases and the V segment lost 6 bases, leaving 2 bases of the junction unmatched. The CDR3 runs 14 residues. The CDR3 DNA sequence: TGTGCCAGCAGGACTAGCGGGATTTACAATGAGCAGTTCTTC. Translation gives CASRTSGIYNEQFF.

This clonotype was counted many times. This rearrangement joins TRBV7-9 to TRBJ2-7; D gene unclear. Germline-derived CDR1 and CDR2 are SEHNR and FQNEAQ (reference sequence). This CDR3 is 14 amino acids long. Trimming took 5 bases from V and 4 from J, leaving 15 bases between them. The CDR3 DNA reads TGTGCCAGCAGCCCGACTGGCAACTCGTACGAGCAGTACTTC. Residues: CASSPTGNSYEQYF.

In this sample, this clonotype turned up many times. The V and J genes are TRBV20-1 and TRBJ1-5; the D gene is possibly TRBD1 (6 bases). The CDR3 length is 14 residues. V was pared by 3 bases and J by 5 bases, with 14 bases between. From germline, CDR1 is DFQATT and CDR2 SNEGSKA (reference sequence). CDR3 protein: CSARWGGGDQPQHF. Written as DNA, the CDR3 is TGCAGTGCTAGGTGGGGGGGGGGCGATCAGCCCCAGCATTTT.

The table lists this clonotype with many counts. For the CDR3, the DNA is TGCAGCACCAACGCCGGGACAGGGGAGACCCAGTACTTC. Translating it yields CSTNAGTGETQYF. The rearrangement uses TRBV29-1 and TRBJ2-5, with 9 bases lining up with TRBD1. The germline CDR1 and CDR2 sequences are SQVTM and ANQGSEA. The length of the CDR3 is 13 residues. Germline trimming cut 8 bases from V and 5 bases from J; bases unmatched to any gene: 9.

This clonotype was counted ten times or more. This sequence joins TRBV28 and TRBJ1-5; tentatively, D is TRBD1 (5 bases). The CDR3 totals 15 residues. Trimming cost V 3 bases and J 3 bases, with 12 bases left between them. The germline CDR1 and CDR2 sequences are MDHEN and SYDVKM. CDR3 coding DNA: TGTGCCAGCAGTTTGGCAGGGAGCCTCAATCAGCCCCAGCATTTT. Its protein product is CASSLAGSLNQPQHF.

This clonotype showed up many times. The J gene is TRBJ1-5, the V gene TRBV12-3 or TRBV12-4, with D maybe TRBD1 (6 bases). Trimming cost V 3 bases and J 7 bases, with 10 bases left between them. The CDR3 runs 13 residues. The CDR3 sequence is CASSFRGGQPQHF. DNA of the CDR3: TGTGCCAGCAGTTTTAGAGGGGGGCAGCCCCAGCATTTT.

Ten or more counts support this clonotype. The chain couples TRBV12-3 or TRBV12-4 to TRBJ2-7, with 8 bases aligning to TRBD1. The CDR3 contains 14 residues. With V trimmed by 2 bases and J by 4 bases, 4 bases remained unmatched. CDR3 coding DNA: TGTGCCAGCAGTTTATCAGGGGGCGTTTACGAGCAGTACTTC. Protein product: CASSLSGGVYEQYF.